The 11 T cell receptor beta chains in this list originate from one sample, sequenced in a study of tumor-infiltrating lymphocytes in localized non-small cell lung cancer. The method was immunoSEQ multiplex PCR; TCRdb's version includes in-frame clones alone and lacks a portion of them. The data contain around 9,600 clones, around 73% of them seen just once; the ten biggest clones take up around 9.6%. Source material: lung tumor tissue. The receptor set was obtained from a human donor with non-small cell lung cancer.

The chain has TRBV9 and TRBJ2-7; 8 bases line up with TRBD1. The germline CDR1 and CDR2 sequences are SGDLS and YYNGEE. V lost 1 base to trimming and J lost 4 bases; unmatched junction nucleotides: 4. The CDR3 has 14 amino acids. The CDR3 DNA reads as TGTGCCAGCAGCGTAACAGGGACAGGTTACGAGCAGTACTTC. Its translation is CASSVTGTGYEQYF.

This rearrangement joins TRBV27 to TRBJ1-4; TRBD1 might be the D (5 bases). V was shortened by 4 bases and J by 3 bases, with 12 bases between the two germline ends. CDR1 is MNHEY and CDR2 is SMNVEV in the germline V gene (reference sequence). The CDR3 has 15 amino acids. CDR3 sequence (DNA): TGTGCCAGCAGTTCCTCTGGGGGGTCTAATGAAAAACTGTTTTTT. It yields the protein CASSSSGGSNEKLFF. The complete variable domain, with remaining parts taken from reference TRBV27 and TRBJ1-4, reads EAQVTQNPRYLITVTGKKLTVTCSQNMNHEYMSWYRQDPGLGLRQIYYSMNVEVTDKGDVPEGYKVSRKEKRNFPLILESPSPNQTSLYFCASSSSGGSNEKLFFGSGTQLSVL.

About this clone itself: The junction differs from germline at one of its ends, possibly a read error. The rearrangement joins TRBV7-7 to TRBJ2-2; TRBD1 might be the D (5 bases). Germline lookup yields CDR1 SSHAT and CDR2 FNYEAQ (reference sequence). The CDR3 length is 15 residues. For the CDR3, the DNA is TGTGCTAGCAGCCGCTCGACAGCGAACACCGGGGAGCTGTTTTTT. It yields the protein CASSRSTANTGELFF.

The CDR3: CASSGPSGWETQYF. The CDR3 nucleotides read TGTGCCAGCAGTGGGCCTAGCGGGTGGGAGACCCAGTACTTC. The rearrangement uses TRBV25-1 and TRBJ2-5; 8 nucleotides agree with TRBD2. The CDR3 covers 14 residues. The V and J ends lost 4 bases and 5 bases, in that order; junction bases with no gene match: 6. Per the germline V gene, CDR1 is MGHDK and CDR2 is SYGVNS. Supplemented by reference TRBV25-1 and TRBJ2-5, the full variable domain reads EADIYQTPRYLVIGTGKKITLECSQTMGHDKMYWYQQDPGMELHLIHYSYGVNSTEKGDLSSESTVSRIRTEHFPLTLESARPSHTSQYLCASSGPSGWETQYFGPGTRLLVL.

The genes are TRBV25-1 and TRBJ1-6; a possible D gene is TRBD1 (6 bases). Germline assignment: CDR1 MGHDK and CDR2 SYGVNS. The V end was cut by 3 bases, the J end by 6 bases, with 15 bases between. There are 16 residues in the CDR3. CDR3 DNA sequence: TGTGCCAGCAGTGATGCAGGGGCAAGGATTAATTCACCCCTCCACTTT. It codes for CASSDAGARINSPLHF.

This CDR3 reads CASSRGGGQGSYEQYF. CDR3 bases: TGCGCCAGCAGCCGTGGTGGGGGACAGGGATCCTACGAGCAGTACTTC. The gene calls are TRBV5-1 and TRBJ2-7; 9 bases line up with TRBD1. V shed 4 bases and J 1 base; nucleotides not matched to a gene: 9. The germline CDR1 and CDR2 sequences are SGHRS and YFSETQ. The CDR3 covers 16 residues.

V is TRBV9 and J is TRBJ1-1; D is unresolved. The V gene's germline CDR1 is SGDLS and CDR2 YYNGEE. Deletions cut 3 bases from V and 2 bases from J, with 8 bases between. The CDR3 is 13 residues long. The CDR3 spells CASSANINTEAFF. DNA of the CDR3: TGTGCCAGCAGCGCAAACATAAACACTGAAGCTTTCTTT.

This chain uses TRBV10-3 with TRBJ1-3, with D unresolved. Trimming stripped 4 bases from V and 4 bases from J, with 5 bases between. The CDR3 loop spans 12 amino acids. The germline gives CDR1 ENHRY, CDR2 SYGVKD. CDR3: CAISAGGNTIYF. The DNA for the CDR3 is TGTGCCATCAGTGCTGGGGGAAACACCATATATTTT.

The chain recombines TRBV28 with TRBJ2-1; 9 positions agree with TRBD1. The ends lost 4 bases at V and 7 bases at J; junction bases unmatched: 11. This CDR3 spans 16 amino acids. Germline V gene lookup returns CDR1 MDHEN and CDR2 SYDVKM. The CDR3 here is CASSSKTGGSGNEQFF. The CDR3 DNA reads TGTGCCAGCAGTTCTAAGACAGGGGGGAGTGGGAATGAGCAGTTCTTC.

In its sample, this clone was seen once. The chain is built from TRBV2 and TRBJ2-7; D may match TRBD1 or TRBD2 (10 bases each). V lost 1 base and J lost 0, with 34 bases in between. CDR1 and CDR2 (germline): SNHLY, FYNNEI. This CDR3 has 23 amino acids. In DNA, the CDR3 is TGTGCCAGCAGTGAAGGGACAGGGGGTGTAATCCTATCTAGCGGGGGAAGCTCCTACGAGCAGTACTTC. Translation: CASSEGTGGVILSSGGSSYEQYF.

The CDR3 region is CASSLGRLNTGELFF. The CDR3 nucleotides read TGCGCCAGCAGCTTGGGACGGCTGAACACCGGGGAGCTGTTTTTT. The rearrangement uses TRBV5-1 and TRBJ2-2; D gene unclear. V was shortened by 0 bases and J by 1 base, with 7 bases between the two germline ends. Per the germline V gene, CDR1 is SGHRS and CDR2 is YFSETQ. The CDR3 length is 15 residues. Using reference TRBV5-1 and TRBJ2-2 for the parts outside the CDR3, the full variable domain is KAGVTQTPRYLIKTRGQQVTLSCSPISGHRSVSWYQQTPGQGLQFLFEYFSETQRNKGNFPGRFSGRQFSNSRSEMNVSTLELGDSALYLCASSLGRLNTGELFFGEGSRLTVL.